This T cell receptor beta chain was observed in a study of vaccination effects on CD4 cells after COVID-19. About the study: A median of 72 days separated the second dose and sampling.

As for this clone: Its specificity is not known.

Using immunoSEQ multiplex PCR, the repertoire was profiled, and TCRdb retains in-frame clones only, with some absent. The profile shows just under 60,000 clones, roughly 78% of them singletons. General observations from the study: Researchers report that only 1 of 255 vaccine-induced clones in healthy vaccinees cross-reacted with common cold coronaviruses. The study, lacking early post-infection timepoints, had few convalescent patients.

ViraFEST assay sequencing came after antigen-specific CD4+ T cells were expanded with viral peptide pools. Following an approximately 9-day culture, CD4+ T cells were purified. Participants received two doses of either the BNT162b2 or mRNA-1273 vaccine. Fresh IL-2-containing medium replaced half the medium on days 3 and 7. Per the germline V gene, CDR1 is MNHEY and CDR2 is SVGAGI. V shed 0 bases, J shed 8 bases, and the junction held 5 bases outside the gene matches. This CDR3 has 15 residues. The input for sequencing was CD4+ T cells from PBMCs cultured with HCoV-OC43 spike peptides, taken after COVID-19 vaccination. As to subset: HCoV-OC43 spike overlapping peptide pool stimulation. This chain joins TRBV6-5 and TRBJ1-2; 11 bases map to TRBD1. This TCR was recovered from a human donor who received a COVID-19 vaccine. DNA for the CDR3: TGTGCCAGCAGTTACTCCCCGGGACAGGGGGGGGGCTACACCTTC. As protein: CASSYSPGQGGGYTF.